The present entry profiles one T cell receptor (beta chain) with its context. It lacks a known antigen. No clone much larger than this one lies a single base away; base qualities are absent. The sample's time point, from its label and the paper: cells obtained before transplantation from donor or recipient. CD3+CD4+ and CD3+CD8+ populations were FACS-sorted from unstimulated pre-transplant donor and recipient cells taken from spleen or lymph nodes. These data come from a study of graft-versus-host responses after intestinal transplantation (dated by TCRdb to the early 2020s). About the investigation overall: The transplants that recipients received were multivisceral, liver-intestinal, or isolated intestinal. Every recipient was given anti-thymocyte globulin induction, followed by roughly 3 years of maintenance tacrolimus and steroids. After intestinal transplantation, graft-versus-host and host-versus-graft alloreactive T cell clones in the graft, circulation and bone marrow were tracked using bulk TCR-beta CDR3 sequencing. To identify alloreactive clones, pre-transplant mixed lymphocyte reaction products were sequenced and compared with unstimulated pre-transplant donor and recipient T cells. The cohort enrolled some 23 intestinal transplant recipients including one retransplant, and a few patients lacking pretransplant specimens were excluded. A peak of at least 4% donor T cells among recipient peripheral blood mononuclear cells was the definition used for donor T cell macrochimerism. Rather than being sequenced by the commercial service, samples from a few later patients were sequenced in-house on an Illumina MiSeq and processed with MiXCR.

The library came from the immunoSEQ multiplex PCR assay. For most patients, genomic DNA was isolated with the Qiagen DNeasy Blood and Tissue Kit and sent frozen to Adaptive Biotechnologies for TCR sequencing. For most patients, high-throughput TCR-beta CDR3 sequencing of genomic DNA was performed by Adaptive Biotechnologies. In the authors' own workflow: Adaptive's ImmunoSEQ software was the source of the TCR sequencing data for 15 to 20 patients, while a few other patients were processed with MiXCR and VDJtools. To correct CD4 versus CD8 sorting errors, sequences present in both subsets at a frequency ratio below 5:1 were removed. Because the origin of CDR3 nucleotide sequences shared between donor and recipient could not be assigned, those sequences were removed. To be classed as alloreactive, a clone needed at least 2-fold expansion over unstimulated cells and a minimum CFSE-low frequency of 0.002% (template counts) or 0.001% (read counts). Clones were considered mappable if detected in sequenced pre-transplant spleen, lymph node, or MLR CFSE-low populations of the donor or recipient. The cumulative frequency of alloreactive clones was calculated as a percentage of all sequences, weighted by copy number. TCRdb retrieved this table from immuneACCESS and kept in-frame rearrangements only. Not all clones are present; in checked studies, unresolved V genes account for under half, and no reason is known for the remainder. V, J and clone size derive from that table, while D and trimming were established from the DNA sequence. The sample includes 86,000 or so clones, with approximately 90% observed a single time. Under 6.5% of the sample goes to the ten largest clones.

General findings and caveats noted by the study authors: GvH clones were detected in recipient bone marrow, and some appeared earlier in ileal mucosa or blood, consistent with an intestinal mucosal origin. Early after transplant, peak levels of circulating GvH clones were associated with declines in HvG clones. In the allografts of patients with donor T cell macrochimerism, GvH to HvG T cell clonal ratios were high. Conclusions were limited by the relatively low number and heterogeneity of intestinal transplant patients.

Including cysteine and phenylalanine, the CDR3 has 15 amino acids. Of the read, only the CDR3 DNA is kept; its 45 bases are in frame from base 1. CDR1 and CDR2, looked up from the germline V gene, are MNHNS and SASEGT. V loses 5 bases of germline sequence and J loses 4 bases, and the interval between the two ends is 18 bases. Material: unstimulated CD8+ T cells sorted from spleen or lymph node cells, obtained before intestinal transplant. The TCR comes from a human donor who received an intestinal transplant. The chain joins TRBV6-1 to TRBJ2-7; TRBD1 could be the D gene, as 5 bases match. The CDR3 has the sequence CASSQDLGDWYEQYF. The DNA reads as follows: TGTGCCAGCAGTCAAGACTTAGGGGATTGGTACGAGCAGTACTTC.